This entry describes one T cell receptor beta chain. No antigen is known for it. Per germline, CDR1 MNHEY and CDR2 SMNVEV (reference sequence). CDR3 length: 14 amino acids. Unmatched junction bases numbered 6, after V lost 7 bases and J lost 3 bases. The PCR used 60 Vbeta and 13 Jbeta primers. Repertoires were generated with immunoSEQ multiplex PCR, while TCRdb's copy carries only in-frame clones and drops some. The sample has about 100,000 clones, roughly 82% seen once. Samples came from healthy bone marrow donors. While unrecorded immune exposures were likely, the donors were nominally healthy when sampled. This specimen comes from a study of cytomegalovirus exposure and HLA in healthy donors. Study-level findings and limits: The study recorded about 150 TCR beta chains that were cytomegalovirus-associated. In a later analysis, several top co-occurrence clusters appeared linked to parvovirus B19, influenza, CMV and Epstein-Barr virus.

The sample comprised PBMCs. This chain links TRBV27 with TRBJ2-7; TRBD2 agrees at 10 bases. The source is a woman under 30 in good health and CMV-seronegative. DNA for the CDR3: TGTGCCAGCATGCCCGGGACTAGCGTCTACGAGCAGTACTTC. Protein: CASMPGTSVYEQYF.